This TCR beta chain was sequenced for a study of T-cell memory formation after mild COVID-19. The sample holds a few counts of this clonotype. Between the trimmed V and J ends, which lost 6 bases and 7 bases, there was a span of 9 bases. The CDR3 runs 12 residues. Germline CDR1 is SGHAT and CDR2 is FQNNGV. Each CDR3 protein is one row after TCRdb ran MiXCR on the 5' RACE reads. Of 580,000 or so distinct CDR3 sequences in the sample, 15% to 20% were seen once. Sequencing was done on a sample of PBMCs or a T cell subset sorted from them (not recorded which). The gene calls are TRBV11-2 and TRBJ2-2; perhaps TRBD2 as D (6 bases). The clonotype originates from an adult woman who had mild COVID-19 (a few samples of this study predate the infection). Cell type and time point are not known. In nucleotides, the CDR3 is TGTGCCAGCAGGGGGGGAGGCGGGGAGCTGTTTTTT. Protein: CASRGGGGELFF. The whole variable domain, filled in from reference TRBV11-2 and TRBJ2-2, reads EAGVAQSPRYKIIEKRQSVAFWCNPISGHATLYWYQQILGQGPKLLIQFQNNGVVDDSQLPKDRFSAERLKGVDSTLKIQPAKLEDSAVYLCASRGGGGELFFGEGSRLTVL.